One sample yielded the 20 T cell receptor beta chains listed below, sequenced in a study of T cells in Graves' hyperthyroidism and ophthalmopathy. Amplified TCR beta CDR3 regions derived from RNA transcripts. Carried out on the TCR CDR3, a first-round RT-PCR used the HTBI primer set. TCRdb re-derived calls from the multiplex PCR reads in MiXCR, one entry per CDR3 protein. The sample holds about 640,000 distinct CDR3 sequences, less than 25% seen once. Input material: blood. The receptors here all came from a man aged 30 to 45 with Graves' ophthalmopathy.

The gene calls are TRBV6-1 and TRBJ2-3; no reliable D call. The CDR3 is made up of 13 amino acids. Germline V CDR1 and CDR2: MNHNS, SASEGT. V shed 6 bases and J shed 2 bases, with 9 bases lying between them. CDR3 coding DNA: TGTGCCAGCAGCTGGACCGCCACAGATACGCAGTATTTT. Protein sequence: CASSWTATDTQYF.

The rearrangement joins TRBV30 to TRBJ1-2; D not resolved. Germline loops: CDR1 GTSNPN, CDR2 SVGIG (reference sequence). V lost 0 bases and J lost 4, with 6 bases in between. This CDR3 comprises 12 residues. CDR3 sequence: CAWSVPAYGYTF. The CDR3 DNA reads as TGTGCCTGGAGTGTACCGGCCTATGGCTACACCTTC.

The rearrangement uses TRBV9 and TRBJ1-6, with D unresolved. The CDR3 is 15 amino acids. V was shortened by 2 bases and J by 7 bases, with 13 bases between the two germline ends. Germline-derived CDR1 and CDR2 are SGDLS and YYNGEE. The CDR3 DNA sequence: TGTGCCAGCAGCGTGGGGAAGGGAGGGAATTCACCCCTCCACTTT. This codes for CASSVGKGGNSPLHF.

The chain couples TRBV12-3 or TRBV12-4 to TRBJ2-7; TRBD1 matches 7 bases. J was trimmed by 3 bases and V by 4 bases; bases with no gene match: 3. There are 13 residues in the CDR3. CDR3 DNA sequence: TGTGCCAGCAGTTGGGACAGTAACTACGAGCAGTACTTC. Its protein product is CASSWDSNYEQYF.

This clonotype was seen repeatedly, ten times or more. V gene TRBV19 combines with J gene TRBJ2-7; 13 positions agree with TRBD2. Trimming cost V 6 bases and J 6 bases; bases outside gene matches: 8. This CDR3 is built from 15 residues. Germline lookup yields CDR1 LNHDA and CDR2 SQIVND (reference sequence). The chain's CDR3 is CASSPRTSGGSEQYF. CDR3 DNA sequence: TGTGCCAGTAGCCCCCGGACTAGCGGGGGAAGCGAGCAGTACTTC.

This clonotype was detected a few times. The chain joins TRBV19 to TRBJ1-2; 10 positions agree with TRBD1. Trimming took 7 bases from V and 7 from J; bases not matched to a gene: 9. The length of the CDR3 is 14 residues. CDR1 is LNHDA, CDR2 SQIVND, per germline (reference sequence). The CDR3 nucleotides are TGTGCCAGTACCAAAGACAGGGGGCATCGTGGCTACACCTTC. Its translation is CASTKDRGHRGYTF.

This clonotype appeared a few times. This sequence joins TRBV27 and TRBJ1-6, with D tentatively TRBD1 (5 bases). Germline CDR1 reads MNHEY; CDR2 reads SMNVEV (reference sequence). V was clipped by 5 bases and J by 9 bases, with 20 bases between them. This CDR3 is 16 amino acids long. As DNA, the CDR3 is TGTGCCAGCAGTCCCGGGACCCCCGGGGTTAGTTCACCCCTCCACTTT. This sequence encodes CASSPGTPGVSSPLHF.

This clonotype came up a few times. The CDR3 reads CATSDSGTSGSLSNEQFF. CDR3 sequence (DNA): TGTGCCACCAGTGACTCCGGGACTAGCGGGAGCTTATCCAATGAGCAGTTCTTC. The chain carries TRBV24-1 and TRBJ2-1, with 14 bases identical to TRBD2. The CDR3 covers 18 residues. With V trimmed by 4 bases and J by 6 bases, 10 bases remained unmatched. Germline CDR1 is KGHDR and CDR2 is SFDVKD.

This clonotype was seen a handful of times. An end of the junction differs from the germline gene, which may be a read error. The chain is built from TRBV6-1 and TRBJ2-7; D uncertain. Per the germline V gene, CDR1 is MNHNS and CDR2 is SASEGT. CDR3 size: 14 residues. The CDR3 spells CSSSKTLSSYEQYF. The CDR3 DNA is TGTTCCAGCAGTAAAACATTGAGCTCCTACGAGCAGTACTTC.

The J gene is TRBJ2-3, the V gene TRBV3-1; 9 nucleotides line up with TRBD2. CDR1 and CDR2 (germline): LGHDT, YNNKEL (reference sequence). The junction had 6 bases not matched to a gene; V was cut back by 3 bases and J by 2 bases. The CDR3 loop spans 16 amino acids. Written as DNA, the CDR3 is TGTGCCAGCAGCCAGTTCCTAGCGGGGATCACAGATACGCAGTATTTT. The encoded protein is CASSQFLAGITDTQYF.

Written as DNA, the CDR3 is TGTGCCAGCAGCTCCGGGACTAGCGGGAGGGTATGGGCAGATACGCAGTATTTT. Its translation is CASSSGTSGRVWADTQYF. V usage is TRBV12-3 or TRBV12-4 and J usage is TRBJ2-3; 16 bases agree with TRBD2. Trimming took 6 bases from V and 4 from J; bases not matched to a gene: 10. The CDR3 is made up of 18 amino acids.

The chain is built from TRBV5-1 and TRBJ1-3; D remains ambiguous. Trimming cost V 1 base and J 0 bases, with 26 bases left between them. This CDR3 is built from 21 residues. Germline CDR1 reads SGHRS; CDR2 reads YFSETQ. CDR3 nucleotides: TGCGCCAGCAGCTTGAACGTAGACCGAGTACCAAGACTTAGCTCTGGAAACACCATATATTTT. Residues: CASSLNVDRVPRLSSGNTIYF.

The chain couples TRBV20-1 to TRBJ1-2, with a weak D call TRBD1 (5 bases). This CDR3 is 14 amino acids long. V gave up 0 bases and J gave up 5 bases, with 13 bases separating them. The germline V gene has CDR1 DFQATT and CDR2 SNEGSKA (reference sequence). The CDR3 nucleotides read TGCAGTGCTAGAGATCTGGATCAGGGTTATGGCTACACCTTC. The encoded protein is CSARDLDQGYGYTF.

Many counts were recorded for this clonotype. The chain uses TRBV3-1 and TRBJ2-1; TRBD2 agrees at 7 bases. V was pared by 0 bases and J by 3 bases, with 2 bases of the junction left unmatched. Germline V gene sequence: CDR1 LGHDT, CDR2 YNNKEL (reference sequence). The CDR3 contains 15 residues. The CDR3 bases are TGTGCCAGCAGCCAAGACGGGAGGAACTACAATGAGCAGTTCTTC. It specifies CASSQDGRNYNEQFF.

This clonotype showed up many times. V and J are TRBV7-8 and TRBJ2-1, with 7 bases aligning to TRBD1. The trim removed 7 bases at V and 4 bases at J, leaving 10 bases unmatched. Looked up from germline, CDR1 is SGHVS and CDR2 is FQNEAQ. This CDR3 is 15 amino acids long. The CDR3, as DNA: TGTGCCAGCACTTTCAGGGGGTCCGCTTACAATGAGCAGTTCTTC. It is translated as CASTFRGSAYNEQFF. Variable domain in full (rest from reference TRBV7-8 and TRBJ2-1): GAGVSQSPRYKVAKRGQDVALRCDPISGHVSLFWYQQALGQGPEFLTYFQNEAQLDKSGLPSDRFFAERPEGSVSTLKIQRTQQEDSAVYLCASTFRGSAYNEQFFGPGTRLTVL.

The chain employs TRBV4-3 and TRBJ2-1; 8 positions agree with TRBD2. The CDR3 spans 19 residues. V was pared by 1 base and J by 6 bases, with 17 bases of the junction left unmatched. From germline, CDR1 is LGHNA and CDR2 YSLEER. The CDR3 region is CASSQVNWASGSQGNEQFF. The DNA of the CDR3 is TGCGCCAGCAGCCAAGTTAATTGGGCTAGCGGGTCGCAGGGCAATGAGCAGTTCTTC.

The V gene is TRBV7-3, the J gene TRBJ2-3; tentative D call: TRBD2 (6 bases). CDR3 length: 18 amino acids. CDR1 is SGHTA, CDR2 FQGTGA, per germline. Trimming took off 5 bases at V and 0 bases at J, with 21 bases between the two ends. CDR3 bases: TGTGCCAGCAGCCCTAGGCCAGTAGCGGTTCTTAGCACAGATACGCAGTATTTT. Residues: CASSPRPVAVLSTDTQYF.

V is TRBV5-1 and J is TRBJ1-2; 11 nucleotides match TRBD1. CDR1 is SGHRS and CDR2 is YFSETQ in the germline V gene. After removal of 4 bases from V and 6 bases from J, the junction contained 8 bases not matched to a gene. The CDR3 loop spans 15 amino acids. CDR3 nucleotides: TGCGCCAGCAGCCCCGGACAGGGGGCCATGGATGGCTACACCTTC. It encodes CASSPGQGAMDGYTF.

This clonotype was found a few times. The rearrangement uses TRBV10-3 and TRBJ2-1; TRBD2 agrees at 10 bases. J lost 6 bases, V lost 9 bases, and 8 bases had no gene match. Germline values: CDR1 ENHRY, CDR2 SYGVKD. CDR3 size: 14 residues. The CDR3: CAIKAAGGPNEQFF. CDR3 bases: TGTGCCATAAAGGCAGCGGGAGGGCCCAATGAGCAGTTCTTC.

The table lists this clonotype with a few counts. The rearrangement joins TRBV7-2 to TRBJ2-1; perhaps TRBD2 as D (6 bases). Trimming shortened V by 1 base and J by 3 bases, and 19 bases separated the two germline ends. Germline V gives CDR1 SGHTA, CDR2 FQGNSA. This CDR3 comprises 18 residues. The CDR3 loop reads CASSLEPDGRGYYNEQFF. CDR3 sequence (DNA): TGTGCCAGCAGCTTAGAGCCCGATGGGCGGGGTTACTACAATGAGCAGTTCTTC.